The present TCR beta chain was sequenced within a study of control samples from healthy donors and cancer patients. This table comes from immunoSEQ multiplex PCR, and its TCRdb copy is limited to in-frame clones, with some not included. Found here are some 110,000 clones, roughly nine tenths of them singletons; the top ten hold 1.1%. This receptor was identified in a woman aged 45-60 years with colorectal cancer. Material: PBMCs.

The CDR3 sequence: CAWSPSRRDRTYIWNEQFF. The CDR3 nucleotides read TGTGCCTGGAGTCCCTCTCGGAGAGATAGAACATATATCTGGAATGAGCAGTTCTTC. The genes are TRBV30 and TRBJ2-1, with D unresolved. V lost 2 bases and J 7 bases, leaving 30 bases between the germline ends. Germline values: CDR1 GTSNPN, CDR2 SVGIG (reference sequence). This CDR3 has 19 residues.